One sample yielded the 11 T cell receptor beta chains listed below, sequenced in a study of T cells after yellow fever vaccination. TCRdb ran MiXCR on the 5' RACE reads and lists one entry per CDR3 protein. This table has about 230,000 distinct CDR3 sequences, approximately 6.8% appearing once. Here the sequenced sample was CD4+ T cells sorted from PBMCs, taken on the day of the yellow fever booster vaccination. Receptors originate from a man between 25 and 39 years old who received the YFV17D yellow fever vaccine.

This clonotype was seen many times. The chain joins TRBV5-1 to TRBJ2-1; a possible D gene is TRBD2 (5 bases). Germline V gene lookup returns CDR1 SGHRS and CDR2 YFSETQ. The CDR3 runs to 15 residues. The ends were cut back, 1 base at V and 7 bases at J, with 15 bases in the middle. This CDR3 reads CASSLSGDKLNEQFF. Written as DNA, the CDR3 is TGCGCCAGCAGCTTGTCCGGGGATAAGCTTAATGAGCAGTTCTTC.

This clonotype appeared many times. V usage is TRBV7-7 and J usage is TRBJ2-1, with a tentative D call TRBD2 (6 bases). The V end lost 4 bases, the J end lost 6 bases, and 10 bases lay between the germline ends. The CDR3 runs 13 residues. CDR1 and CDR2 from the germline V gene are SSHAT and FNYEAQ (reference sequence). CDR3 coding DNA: TGTGCCAGCAGCTCGGGACTCGGCAATGAGCAGTTCTTC. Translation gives CASSSGLGNEQFF.

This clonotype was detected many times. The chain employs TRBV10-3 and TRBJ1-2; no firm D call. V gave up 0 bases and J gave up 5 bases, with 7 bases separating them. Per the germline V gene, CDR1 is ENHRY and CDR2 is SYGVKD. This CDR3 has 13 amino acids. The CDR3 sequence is CAISESGEYGYTF. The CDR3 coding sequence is TGTGCCATCAGTGAGTCTGGGGAGTATGGCTACACCTTC.

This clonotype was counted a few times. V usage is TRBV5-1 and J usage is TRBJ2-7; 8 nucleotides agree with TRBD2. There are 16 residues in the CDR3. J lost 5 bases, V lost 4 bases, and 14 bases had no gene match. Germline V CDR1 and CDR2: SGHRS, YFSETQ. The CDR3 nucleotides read TGCGCCAGCAGCCCCGACCCAAGCGGGAGAAGTAACGAGCAGTACTTC. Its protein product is CASSPDPSGRSNEQYF.

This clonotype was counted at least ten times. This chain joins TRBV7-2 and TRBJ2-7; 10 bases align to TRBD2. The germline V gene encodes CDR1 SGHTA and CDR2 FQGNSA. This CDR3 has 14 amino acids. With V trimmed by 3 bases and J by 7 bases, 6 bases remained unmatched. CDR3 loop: CASSFLAGAMEQYF. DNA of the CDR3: TGTGCCAGCAGCTTTCTAGCGGGAGCTATGGAGCAGTACTTC.

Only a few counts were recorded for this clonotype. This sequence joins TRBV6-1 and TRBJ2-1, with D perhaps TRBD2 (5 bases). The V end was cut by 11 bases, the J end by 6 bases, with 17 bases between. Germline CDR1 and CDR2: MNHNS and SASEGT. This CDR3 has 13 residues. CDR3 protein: CAVSIQEANEQFF. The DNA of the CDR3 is TGTGCCGTATCAATTCAGGAGGCCAATGAGCAGTTCTTC.

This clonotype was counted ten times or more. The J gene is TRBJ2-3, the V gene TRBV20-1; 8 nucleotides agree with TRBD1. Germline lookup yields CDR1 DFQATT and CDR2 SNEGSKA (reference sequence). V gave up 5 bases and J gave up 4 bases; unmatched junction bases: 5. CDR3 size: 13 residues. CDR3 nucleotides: TGCAGTGCTCCGCCGGGACAGGCAGATACGCAGTATTTT. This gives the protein CSAPPGQADTQYF.

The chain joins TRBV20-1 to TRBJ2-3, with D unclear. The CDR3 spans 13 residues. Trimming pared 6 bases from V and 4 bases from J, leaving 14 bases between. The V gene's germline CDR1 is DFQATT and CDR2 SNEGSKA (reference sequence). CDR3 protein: CSASRSRADTQYF. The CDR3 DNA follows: TGCAGTGCGTCACGATCCAGAGCAGATACGCAGTATTTT.

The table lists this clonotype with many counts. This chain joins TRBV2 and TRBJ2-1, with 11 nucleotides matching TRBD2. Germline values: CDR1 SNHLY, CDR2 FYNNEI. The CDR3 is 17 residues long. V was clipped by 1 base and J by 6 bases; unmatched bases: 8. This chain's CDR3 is CASSEDLGLAGGNEQFF. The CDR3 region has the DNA TGTGCCAGCAGTGAAGATCTCGGACTAGCGGGTGGCAATGAGCAGTTCTTC. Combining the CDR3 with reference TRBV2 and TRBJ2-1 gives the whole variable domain EPEVTQTPSHQVTQMGQEVILRCVPISNHLYFYWYRQILGQKVEFLVSFYNNEISEKSEIFDDQFSVERPDGSNFTLKIRSTKLEDSAMYFCASSEDLGLAGGNEQFFGPGTRLTVL.

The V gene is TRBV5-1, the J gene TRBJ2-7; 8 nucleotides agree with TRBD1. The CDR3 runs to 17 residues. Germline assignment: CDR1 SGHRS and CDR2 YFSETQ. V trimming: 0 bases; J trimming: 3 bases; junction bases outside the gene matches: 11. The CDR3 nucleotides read TGCGCCAGCAGCTTGGGGCTCTTCGGACAGGGATACTACGAGCAGTACTTC. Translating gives CASSLGLFGQGYYEQYF. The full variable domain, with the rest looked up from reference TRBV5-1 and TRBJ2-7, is KAGVTQTPRYLIKTRGQQVTLSCSPISGHRSVSWYQQTPGQGLQFLFEYFSETQRNKGNFPGRFSGRQFSNSRSEMNVSTLELGDSALYLCASSLGLFGQGYYEQYFGPGTRLTVT.

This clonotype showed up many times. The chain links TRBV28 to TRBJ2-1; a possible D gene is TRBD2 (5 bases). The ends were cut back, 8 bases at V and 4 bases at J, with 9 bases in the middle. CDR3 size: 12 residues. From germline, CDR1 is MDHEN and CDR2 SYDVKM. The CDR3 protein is CASSDLYNEQFF. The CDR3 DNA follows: TGTGCCAGCTCGGACTTATACAATGAGCAGTTCTTC.